This TCR beta chain stems from a study of post-analysis software for immune sequencing data. In regard to this clonotype: What it binds is unknown.

Study-wide results and caveats: Among roughly five TRBV segments more frequent in patients than controls were TRBV5-6, TRBV5-1 and TRBV20-1.

Built from TCR beta cDNA, the libraries had unique molecular identifiers in them. TCRdb re-called the PCR reads with MiXCR, one entry per CDR3 protein. The sample has about 200,000 distinct CDR3 sequences; 29% are singletons. This CDR3 has 13 amino acids. V was cut by 6 bases and J by 11 bases, with 19 bases left in between. CDR1 and CDR2 (germline): MNHNS, SASEGT. The TCR comes from a girl aged 2-17 years with multiple sclerosis. The chain joins TRBV6-1 to TRBJ2-5, with D perhaps TRBD1 or TRBD2 (5 bases each). Sequencing input: blood. The CDR3 DNA is TGTGCCAGCAGGTTGTCAGGGCTGGAGGAGCAGTACTTC. Translated: CASRLSGLEEQYF.